This is a list of T cell receptor beta chains from one sample in a study of T-cell reconstitution after alpha-beta-depleted transplantation in children. Using its own MiXCR run on the PCR reads, TCRdb lists one record per CDR3 protein. The sample lists 750,000 to 950,000 distinct CDR3 sequences, less than 20% occurring once. The sequencing here drew on PBMCs, mostly from graft donor cells, taken 360 days after TCRalphabeta/CD19-depleted stem cell transplant. The receptors stem from a male patient younger than 18 who had a stem cell transplant for acute lymphoblastic leukemia, so the T cells may come from the graft donor. The CDR3 runs from the conserved cysteine through the conserved F or W. A D gene is named only where the DNA matches it firmly. Clone size is stated in some rows and not others, as once, few, many or a class when expanded.

clone_size | d_call | j_call | v_call | cdr3_nt | cdr3_aa
. | . | TRBJ1-2 | TRBV3-1 | TGTGCCAGCAGCCAAGACGGCTCGGGAGACTATGGCTACACCTTC | CASSQDGSGDYGYTF
few | TRBD2 | TRBJ2-1 | TRBV7-9 | TGTGCCAGCAGGGGCCTTCGGGGGGACAATGAGCAGTTCTTC | CASRGLRGDNEQFF
. | . | TRBJ2-4 | TRBV7-8 | TGTGCCAGCAGTCGGACTAGGGGGCAAGGGGGTCTAGCCAAAAACATTCAGTACTTC | CASSRTRGQGGLAKNIQYF
few | TRBD1 | TRBJ2-7 | TRBV5-1 | TGCGCCAGCAGCTTAAGTCCCGGACAGGGGGCGAGCGAGCAGTACTTC | CASSLSPGQGASEQYF
. | . | TRBJ2-7 | TRBV13 | TGTGCCAGCAGCTTAACTCCCTCGGACGTCCGGTGGAAGTACTTC | CASSLTPSDVRWKYF
. | TRBD2 | TRBJ2-3 | TRBV10-1 | TGCGCCAGCAGTGGCAGTCCGGGACTAGCGGGAGGTTCTTACACAGATACGCAGTATTTT | CASSGSPGLAGGSYTDTQYF
few | . | TRBJ2-1 | TRBV30 | TGTGCCTATCAGAGGGGCTCCTACAATGAGCAGTTCTTC | CAYQRGSYNEQFF
. | . | TRBJ2-7 | TRBV7-9 | TGTGCCAGCAGCGCCTCAAGGGACTCCTACGAGCAGTACTTC | CASSASRDSYEQYF
. | . | TRBJ1-1 | TRBV24-1 | TGTGCCACCAGTGATCCTAACACCGGGGGGAACACTGAAGCTTTCTTT | CATSDPNTGGNTEAFF
. | . | TRBJ2-2 | TRBV20-1 | TGCAGTGCTAGAGAGTTCCCCAGGGTCACCGGGGAGCTGTTTTTT | CSAREFPRVTGELFF
. | TRBD1 | TRBJ2-7 | TRBV12-3/TRBV12-4 | TGTGCCAGCAGCCGTAGACAGGGGAGCTCCTACGAGCAGTACTTC | CASSRRQGSSYEQYF
. | TRBD2 | TRBJ2-1 | TRBV18 | TGTGCCAGCTCACCGCTCCCGAGACTAGCGGGTCGGAATGAGCAGTTCTTC | CASSPLPRLAGRNEQFF
. | TRBD2 | TRBJ2-4 | TRBV20-1 | TGCAGTGCTAGAGATCGGGTAGCGGGCAAAAACATTCAGTACTTC | CSARDRVAGKNIQYF
many | . | TRBJ2-2 | TRBV9 | TGTGCCAGCAGCGTAGGGCTAAACACCGGGGAGCTGTTTTTT | CASSVGLNTGELFF
. | TRBD2 | TRBJ2-7 | TRBV5-1 | TGCGCCAGCAGCCTGATCCGGGGCGGGAGTTACGAGCAGTACTTC | CASSLIRGGSYEQYF
few | . | TRBJ2-7 | TRBV18 | TGTGCCAGCTCACCACCGAGAGGGTTAGGGGACGACACCTACGAGCAGTACTTC | CASSPPRGLGDDTYEQYF
. | TRBD1 | TRBJ2-7 | TRBV12-3/TRBV12-4 | TGTGCCAGCAGTTTACCATATACCGGGACAGCCGAGCAGTACTTC | CASSLPYTGTAEQYF
. | . | TRBJ2-5 | TRBV5-1 | TGCGCCAGCAGCTTGCCCAGCCGGGCCGCCGCAGGGACCCAGTACTTC | CASSLPSRAAAGTQYF
. | TRBD1 | TRBJ1-5 | TRBV20-1 | TGCAGTGCTAGTGGCCCGAGGACAGGGCCAAATCAGCCCCAGCATTTT | CSASGPRTGPNQPQHF
. | TRBD1 | TRBJ1-2 | TRBV3-1 | TGTGCCAGCAGCCAAGGGTACAGGGGTAGCTATGGCTACACCTTC | CASSQGYRGSYGYTF
. | TRBD2 | TRBJ2-5 | TRBV6-5 | TGTGCCAGCAGTTCAATACTAGCGGGAGAAGAGACCCAGTACTTC | CASSSILAGEETQYF
. | . | TRBJ2-7 | TRBV7-9 | TGTGCCAGCAGGCCAATTGGCTACGAGCAGTACTTC | CASRPIGYEQYF
. | . | TRBJ2-7 | TRBV6-2/TRBV6-3 | TGTGCCAGCTTCACTCCCTTCGAGCCGGGAGAGCAGTACTTC | CASFTPFEPGEQYF
few | . | TRBJ2-1 | TRBV9 | TGTGCCAGCAGCGGGTGGAAACATGAGCAGTTCTTC | CASSGWKHEQFF
few | . | TRBJ1-1 | TRBV24-1 | TGTGCCACCAGAGGATCGGGAAATGAAGCTTTCTTT | CATRGSGNEAFF
few | TRBD2 | TRBJ2-7 | TRBV11-2 | TGTGCCAGCAGCTTAGATTCTAGCGGGGGCCTCTACGAGCAGTACTTC | CASSLDSSGGLYEQYF
. | . | TRBJ2-1 | TRBV6-2/TRBV6-3 | TGTGCCAGCAGTTTCTGGTCTCCAAATGAGCAGTTCTTC | CASSFWSPNEQFF
once | . | TRBJ1-5 | TRBV6-5 | TGTGCCAGCAGTTACTCAGGGTCGGGGAATCAGCCCCAGCATTTT | CASSYSGSGNQPQHF